These 8 T cell receptor beta chains were sequenced from one sample in a study of T cell changes during pregnancy in multiple sclerosis. Generated by immunoSEQ multiplex PCR, the TCRdb table keeps only in-frame clones and is missing some. The data contain roughly 15,000 clones, roughly four fifths of them seen just once; the ten biggest clones take up about 9%. The material was CD8+ T cells from peripheral blood mononuclear cells, obtained in the second trimester of pregnancy. Receptors originate from a female donor in good health, enrolled as a control in a pregnancy study.

This rearrangement joins TRBV4-3 to TRBJ1-3; 9 positions agree with TRBD1. This CDR3 comprises 16 residues. Germline V gives CDR1 LGHNA, CDR2 YSLEER. J was trimmed by 4 bases and V by 0 bases; bases with no gene match: 4. For the CDR3, the DNA is TGCGCCAGCAGCCAAGATGGGACAGGGCCAGGAAACACCATATATTTT. Translating gives CASSQDGTGPGNTIYF.

CDR3 region: CASSAERGRNTQYF. For the CDR3, the DNA is TGTGCCAGCAGCGCGGAGCGCGGGAGAAATACGCAGTATTTT. This rearrangement joins TRBV7-9 to TRBJ2-3; 7 bases map to TRBD2. The J segment lost 7 bases and the V segment lost 5 bases, leaving 9 bases of the junction unmatched. The CDR3 is 14 residues long. The germline V gene has CDR1 SEHNR and CDR2 FQNEAQ (reference sequence).

The gene calls are TRBV13 and TRBJ2-1; 7 bases line up with TRBD1. CDR1 and CDR2 (germline): PRHDT, FYEKMQ (reference sequence). CDR3 length: 16 amino acids. Unmatched junction bases numbered 8, after V lost 3 bases and J lost 3 bases. CDR3 protein: CASSFGRQGGYNEQFF. The DNA of the CDR3 is TGTGCCAGCAGCTTTGGGAGACAGGGCGGCTACAATGAGCAGTTCTTC. The full variable domain, completed using reference TRBV13 and TRBJ2-1, is AAGVIQSPRHLIKEKRETATLKCYPIPRHDTVYWYQQGPGQDPQFLISFYEKMQSDKGSIPDRFSAQQFSDYHSELNMSSLELGDSALYFCASSFGRQGGYNEQFFGPGTRLTVL.

The chain uses TRBV6-5 and TRBJ1-5, with 7 bases that match TRBD1. V trimming: 5 bases; J trimming: 3 bases; junction bases outside the gene matches: 7. The CDR3 runs 15 residues. The germline V gene has CDR1 MNHEY and CDR2 SVGAGI. In nucleotides, the CDR3 is TGTGCCAGCAGTAGCCCTGACAGGGTCAATCAGCCCCAGCATTTT. Residues: CASSSPDRVNQPQHF.

The CDR3 DNA reads as TGTGCCAGTAGTATTGACGGCAGGGGCTTTGGCAATCAGCCCCAGCATTTT. As protein: CASSIDGRGFGNQPQHF. The chain employs TRBV19 and TRBJ1-5, with D tentatively TRBD1 (6 bases). The CDR3 loop spans 17 amino acids. The V gene's germline CDR1 is LNHDA and CDR2 SQIVND (reference sequence). V lost 3 bases and J lost 2, with 17 bases in between.

This chain joins TRBV11-2 and TRBJ2-1, with D possibly TRBD2 on 6 matching bases. V shed 8 bases and J shed 14 bases, with 13 bases lying between them. The CDR3 is 10 residues long. Germline loops: CDR1 SGHAT, CDR2 FQNNGV. The chain's CDR3 is CASRGNTKFF. CDR3 DNA sequence: TGTGCCAGCCGCGGGAACACCAAGTTCTTC.

The V gene is TRBV7-9, the J gene TRBJ2-5, with D possibly TRBD2 on 5 matching bases. CDR1 is SEHNR and CDR2 is FQNEAQ in the germline V gene (reference sequence). CDR3 length equals 13 residues. V lost 4 bases and J lost 1, with 7 bases in between. CDR3 protein: CASSSGVQETQYF. In DNA, the CDR3 is TGTGCCAGCAGCTCCGGGGTCCAAGAGACCCAGTACTTC.

DNA for the CDR3: TGTGCCAGCAGCCAAGTCATTCCAACGGGAAAAGAGACCCAGTACTTC. Translated, it gives CASSQVIPTGKETQYF. The chain couples TRBV14 to TRBJ2-5; D possibly corresponds to TRBD2 (5 bases). V lost 1 base, J lost 3 bases, and 15 bases lay in between. This CDR3 region has 16 residues. Germline values: CDR1 SGHDN, CDR2 FVKESK.